The 22 T cell receptor beta chains listed next were all sequenced from one sample in a study of blood T cell repertoires in COVID-19 (dated by TCRdb to 2020 to 2021). The method was the immunoSEQ multiplex PCR assay. In its TCRdb copy, this immuneACCESS table keeps in-frame sequences only and misses some clones. Where compared with another copy, unresolved V genes explain less than half of these, and the others have no known cause. The sample table shows tens of thousands of clones, and roughly 88% are seen once. 7.5% to 9.5% of the sample goes to the ten largest clones. The sequenced sample consisted of peripheral blood. The origin of the receptors is a woman between 70 and 85 years old with acute or convalescent COVID-19.

The rearrangement uses TRBV5-6 and TRBJ2-5; 13 nucleotides agree with TRBD2. The CDR3 spans 18 residues. The germline V gene has CDR1 SGHDT and CDR2 YYEEEE. V was clipped by 3 bases and J by 2 bases; unmatched bases: 10. The CDR3 spells CASSSHIKLAGGQETQYF. The CDR3 bases are TGTGCCAGCAGCTCGCACATCAAACTAGCGGGGGGGCAAGAGACCCAGTACTTC.

The V gene is TRBV12-3 or TRBV12-4, the J gene TRBJ2-1; D unclear. The CDR3 is 11 residues long. Trimming removed 6 bases from V and 9 bases from J, with 9 bases in between. The CDR3 sequence is CASRYLSEQFF. The DNA for the CDR3 is TGTGCCAGCAGATACCTGAGTGAGCAGTTCTTC.

This clone was picked up a small number of times. The CDR3 reads CASSFGYEQYF. The CDR3, as DNA: TGTGCCAGCAGCTTCGGCTACGAGCAGTACTTC. J is TRBJ2-7 and V is TRBV5-6; no firm D call. The germline V gene has CDR1 SGHDT and CDR2 YYEEEE. The CDR3 length is 11 residues. Trimming stripped 2 bases from V and 3 bases from J, with 3 bases between.

V gene TRBV11-1 combines with J gene TRBJ1-1, with a possible D match to TRBD1 (6 bases). This CDR3 region has 14 residues. CDR1 and CDR2 from the germline V gene are SGHAT and FQDESV (reference sequence). Deletions cut 1 base from V and 1 base from J, with 7 bases between. The CDR3 DNA reads as TGTGCCAGCAGCTTAGAGACAGGGAACACTGAAGCTTTCTTT. Translation: CASSLETGNTEAFF.

This rearrangement joins TRBV6-5 to TRBJ1-1, with a weak D call TRBD1 (5 bases). CDR1 and CDR2 (germline): MNHEY, SVGAGI. CDR3 length: 12 amino acids. V shed 6 bases and J shed 4 bases, with 9 bases lying between them. The CDR3 nucleotides are TGTGCCAGCAGAATGGGGGGCACTGAAGCTTTCTTT. Translated, it gives CASRMGGTEAFF.

V and J are TRBV7-9 and TRBJ1-2; 7 bases agree with TRBD1. V gave up 0 bases and J gave up 7 bases; unmatched junction bases: 17. The CDR3 is 18 amino acids. Germline assignment: CDR1 SEHNR and CDR2 FQNEAQ (reference sequence). The CDR3 DNA is TGTGCCAGCAGCTTAGCGCTTGGAGGGGGCGCTGAGGTCGCTGGCTACACCTTC. Residues: CASSLALGGGAEVAGYTF.

CDR3 residues: CASSLGPGRQLTEAFF. CDR3 sequence (DNA): TGCGCCAGCAGCTTGGGTCCAGGGAGGCAACTGACTGAAGCTTTCTTT. This chain joins TRBV5-1 and TRBJ1-1, with D possibly being TRBD1 (5 bases). CDR1 is SGHRS and CDR2 is YFSETQ in the germline V gene. This CDR3 region has 16 residues. V shed 0 bases and J shed 5 bases, with 17 bases lying between them.

This clone was picked up a small number of times. J is TRBJ1-1 and V is TRBV6-5; 7 bases fit TRBD1. CDR1 is MNHEY and CDR2 is SVGAGI in the germline V gene. V lost 10 bases and J lost 8; bases outside the gene matches: 10. This CDR3 contains 12 residues. The CDR3 nucleotides read TGTGCCACACGGACAGGAGTCTCGGAAGCTTTCTTT. It is translated as CATRTGVSEAFF.

This clone was detected only once. The rearrangement uses TRBV3-1 (or the pseudogene TRBV3-2) and TRBJ2-7; possible D gene TRBD2, 5 bases. Trimming took off 1 base at V and 7 bases at J, with 20 bases between the two ends. The CDR3 sequence is 16 residues long. Germline V gene sequence: CDR1 LGHDT, CDR2 YNNKEL (reference sequence). The CDR3 spells CASSQAGGRRPGEQYF. In DNA, the CDR3 is TGTGCCAGCAGCCAAGCCGGCGGACGAAGGCCGGGGGAGCAGTACTTC.

J is TRBJ2-2 and V is TRBV5-5; 11 bases are shared with TRBD2. Germline V gene sequence: CDR1 SGHKS, CDR2 YYEKEE (reference sequence). J was trimmed by 5 bases and V by 4 bases; bases with no gene match: 10. This CDR3 comprises 17 residues. Here the CDR3 DNA reads TGTGCCAGCAGCACCGGTAGCGGGAGGGCCCGGACCGGGGAGCTGTTTTTT. It codes for CASSTGSGRARTGELFF. Full variable domain (missing parts from reference TRBV5-5 and TRBJ2-2): DAGVTQSPTHLIKTRGQQVTLRCSPISGHKSVSWYQQVLGQGPQFIFQYYEKEERGRGNFPDRFSARQFPNYSSELNVNALLLGDSALYLCASSTGSGRARTGELFFGEGSRLTVL.

This chain connects TRBV23-1 to TRBJ1-3; 8 bases map to TRBD1. TRBV23-1 is recorded as an ORF, its role being uncertain. V shed 0 bases and J 0 bases; nucleotides not matched to a gene: 10. This CDR3 is 19 amino acids long. The chain's CDR3 is CASSQSSWDRRISGNTIYF. The CDR3, as DNA: TGCGCCAGCAGTCAATCGAGCTGGGACAGGAGGATCTCTGGAAACACCATATATTTT.

The chain is built from TRBV27 and TRBJ2-1, with D perhaps matching TRBD2 (5 bases). V shed 6 bases and J shed 1 base, with 19 bases lying between them. This CDR3 is built from 17 residues. Germline V CDR1 and CDR2: MNHEY, SMNVEV (reference sequence). The CDR3 sequence is CASRILGSRTSYNEQFF. The CDR3 coding sequence is TGTGCCAGCAGGATTCTGGGATCACGGACTTCCTACAATGAGCAGTTCTTC.

The chain carries TRBV7-6 and TRBJ1-3, with D possibly being TRBD1 (6 bases). V was cut by 5 bases and J by 4 bases, with 9 bases left in between. The CDR3 has 13 amino acids. Per the germline V gene, CDR1 is SGHVS and CDR2 is FNYEAQ. Written as DNA, the CDR3 is TGTGCCAGCAGCAATGGACAGGGAAACACCATATATTTT. Amino acid sequence: CASSNGQGNTIYF.

CDR3 region: CSGRLADLTDTQYF. CDR3 DNA sequence: TGCAGCGGCAGACTAGCGGACCTAACAGATACGCAGTATTTT. This chain links TRBV29-1 with TRBJ2-3, with TRBD2 matching 9 bases. The CDR3 has 14 amino acids. The junction had 8 bases not matched to a gene; V was cut back by 7 bases and J by 3 bases. The V gene's germline CDR1 is SQVTM and CDR2 ANQGSEA.

The V gene is TRBV3-1 (or the pseudogene TRBV3-2), the J gene TRBJ1-5; 8 bases map to TRBD1. The J segment lost 7 bases and the V segment lost 1 base, leaving 6 bases of the junction unmatched. The CDR3 sequence is 15 residues long. Germline CDR1 is LGHDT and CDR2 is YNNKEL (reference sequence). The CDR3 DNA reads as TGTGCCAGCAGCCAAGGAGGCACAGGGGGGCAGCCCCAGCATTTT. The encoded protein is CASSQGGTGGQPQHF.

The chain combines TRBV5-1 with TRBJ2-1, with D perhaps matching TRBD2 (5 bases). Germline V lookup: CDR1 SGHRS, CDR2 YFSETQ. CDR3 length: 14 amino acids. V was trimmed by 0 bases and J by 3 bases, leaving 7 bases between them. The CDR3 DNA follows: TGCGCCAGCAGCTTGGGGGGAGACTACAATGAGCAGTTCTTC. Protein product: CASSLGGDYNEQFF.

The chain is built from TRBV7-3 and TRBJ2-1; D is perhaps TRBD1 (5 bases). Trimming took off 4 bases at V and 2 bases at J, with 12 bases between the two ends. Germline CDR1 reads SGHTA; CDR2 reads FQGTGA. CDR3 length equals 15 residues. As DNA, the CDR3 is TGTGCCAGCAGCTCCCAGGGTAGTACCTACAATGAGCAGTTCTTC. It encodes CASSSQGSTYNEQFF.

The J gene is TRBJ2-1, the V gene TRBV5-1, with D possibly TRBD1 on 5 matching bases. The CDR3 runs 16 residues. Germline CDR1 reads SGHRS; CDR2 reads YFSETQ. V lost 4 bases and J lost 0, with 14 bases in between. CDR3 in amino acids: CASSRGQPSSYNEQFF. The CDR3 DNA reads as TGCGCCAGCAGCCGCGGACAACCGAGCTCCTACAATGAGCAGTTCTTC.

The chain couples TRBV7-2 to TRBJ2-5; D is undetermined. Trimming removed 1 base at V and 11 bases at J, with 14 bases between. The CDR3 is 13 residues long. CDR1 is SGHTA, CDR2 FQGNSA, per germline. DNA for the CDR3: TGTGCCAGCAGCTTAGAACTGCAAGATAGACAGTACTTC. Residues: CASSLELQDRQYF. Full variable domain (remainder filled in from reference TRBV7-2 and TRBJ2-5): GAGVSQSPSNKVTEKGKDVELRCDPISGHTALYWYRQSLGQGLEFLIYFQGNSAPDKSGLPSDRFSAERTGGSVSTLTIQRTQQEDSAVYLCASSLELQDRQYFGPGTRLLVL.

The V and J genes are TRBV18 and TRBJ2-5; TRBD1 might be the D (6 bases). V gave up 0 bases and J gave up 5 bases, with 13 bases separating them. Per germline, CDR1 KGHSH and CDR2 LQKENI. This CDR3 has 15 amino acids. Here the CDR3 DNA reads TGTGCCAGCTCACCACCGGGCAGGGGCGGGGAGACCCAGTACTTC. As protein: CASSPPGRGGETQYF.

The rearrangement links TRBV28 to TRBJ2-2; TRBD2 matches 7 bases. Unmatched junction bases numbered 8, after V lost 8 bases and J lost 2 bases. Germline V gives CDR1 MDHEN, CDR2 SYDVKM. This CDR3 comprises 15 residues. CDR3: CASREDGHNTGELFF. CDR3 bases: TGTGCCAGCCGGGAGGACGGTCACAACACCGGGGAGCTGTTTTTT.

The rearrangement uses TRBV3-1 (or the pseudogene TRBV3-2) and TRBJ2-7, with 8 bases aligning to TRBD2. This CDR3 region has 16 residues. The germline V gene has CDR1 LGHDT and CDR2 YNNKEL (reference sequence). V lost 4 bases and J lost 3; bases outside the gene matches: 11. The CDR3 spells CASSPPFGRANYEQYF. In DNA, the CDR3 is TGTGCCAGCAGCCCCCCTTTCGGGAGGGCCAACTACGAGCAGTACTTC.